This T cell receptor (beta chain) originates from a study of T-cell memory formation after mild COVID-19. TCRdb passed the 5' RACE reads through MiXCR, listing each CDR3 protein once. The data contain 190,000 or so distinct CDR3 sequences, 25% to 35% of them singletons. The CDR3 runs to 12 residues. V gave up 5 bases and J gave up 2 bases, with 7 bases separating them. The germline V gene encodes CDR1 SGHTA and CDR2 FQGNSA. This chain links TRBV7-2 with TRBJ2-7; no definite D call. This receptor was identified in an adult woman who had mild COVID-19 (a few samples of this study predate the infection). Cell type and time point are not known. The sample taken for sequencing was PBMCs or a T cell subset sorted from them (not recorded which). The CDR3 is CASSHHTYEQYF. Here the CDR3 DNA reads TGTGCCAGCAGCCACCATACCTACGAGCAGTACTTC.